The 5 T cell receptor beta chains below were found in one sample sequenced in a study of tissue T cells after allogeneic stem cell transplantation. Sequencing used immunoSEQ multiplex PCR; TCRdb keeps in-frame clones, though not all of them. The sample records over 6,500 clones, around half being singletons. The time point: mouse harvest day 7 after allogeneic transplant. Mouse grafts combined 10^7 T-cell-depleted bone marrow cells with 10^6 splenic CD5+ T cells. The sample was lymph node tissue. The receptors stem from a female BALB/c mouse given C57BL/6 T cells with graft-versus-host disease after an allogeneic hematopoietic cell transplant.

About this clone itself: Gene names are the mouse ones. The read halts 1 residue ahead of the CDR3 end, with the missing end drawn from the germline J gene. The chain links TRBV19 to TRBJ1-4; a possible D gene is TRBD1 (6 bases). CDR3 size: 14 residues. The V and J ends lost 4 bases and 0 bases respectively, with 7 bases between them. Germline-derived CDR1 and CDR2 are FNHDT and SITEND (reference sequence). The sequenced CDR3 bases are TGTGCCAGCAGTTACAGGGTTTCCAACGAAAGATTATTT. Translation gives CASSYRVSNERLF. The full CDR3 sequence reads CASSYRVSNERLFF.

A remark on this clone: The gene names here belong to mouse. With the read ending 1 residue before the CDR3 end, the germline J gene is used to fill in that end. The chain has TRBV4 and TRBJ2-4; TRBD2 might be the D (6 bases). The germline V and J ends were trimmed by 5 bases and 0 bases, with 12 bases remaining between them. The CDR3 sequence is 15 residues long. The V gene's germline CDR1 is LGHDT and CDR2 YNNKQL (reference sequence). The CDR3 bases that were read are TGTGCCAGCAGCCGCCGGGACTATAGTCAAAACACCTTGTAC. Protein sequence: CASSRRDYSQNTLY. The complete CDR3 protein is CASSRRDYSQNTLYF.

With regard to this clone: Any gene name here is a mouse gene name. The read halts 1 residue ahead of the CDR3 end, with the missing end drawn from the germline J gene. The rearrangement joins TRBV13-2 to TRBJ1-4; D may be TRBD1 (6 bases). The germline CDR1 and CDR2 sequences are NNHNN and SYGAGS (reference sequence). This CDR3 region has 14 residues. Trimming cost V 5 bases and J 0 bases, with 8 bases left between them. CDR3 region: CASGDSISNERLFF. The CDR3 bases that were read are TGTGCCAGCGGGGACAGTATTTCCAACGAAAGATTATTT.

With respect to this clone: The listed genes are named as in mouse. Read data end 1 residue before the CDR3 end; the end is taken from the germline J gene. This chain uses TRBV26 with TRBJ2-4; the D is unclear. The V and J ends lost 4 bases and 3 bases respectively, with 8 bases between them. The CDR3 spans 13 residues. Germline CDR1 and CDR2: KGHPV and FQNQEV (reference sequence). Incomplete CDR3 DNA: TGTGCCAGCAGTCCCTATAGCCAAAACACCTTGTAC. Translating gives CASSPYSQNTLY. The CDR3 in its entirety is CASSPYSQNTLYF.

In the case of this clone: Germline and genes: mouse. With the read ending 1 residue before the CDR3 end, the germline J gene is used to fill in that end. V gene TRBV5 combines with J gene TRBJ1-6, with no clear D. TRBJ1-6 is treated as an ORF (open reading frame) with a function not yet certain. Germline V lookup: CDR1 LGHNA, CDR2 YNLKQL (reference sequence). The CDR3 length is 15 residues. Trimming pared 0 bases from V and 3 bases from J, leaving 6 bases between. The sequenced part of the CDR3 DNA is TGTGCCAGCAGCCAAGATCCACGCTATAATTCGCCCCTCTAC. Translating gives CASSQDPRYNSPLY. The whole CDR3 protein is CASSQDPRYNSPLYF.